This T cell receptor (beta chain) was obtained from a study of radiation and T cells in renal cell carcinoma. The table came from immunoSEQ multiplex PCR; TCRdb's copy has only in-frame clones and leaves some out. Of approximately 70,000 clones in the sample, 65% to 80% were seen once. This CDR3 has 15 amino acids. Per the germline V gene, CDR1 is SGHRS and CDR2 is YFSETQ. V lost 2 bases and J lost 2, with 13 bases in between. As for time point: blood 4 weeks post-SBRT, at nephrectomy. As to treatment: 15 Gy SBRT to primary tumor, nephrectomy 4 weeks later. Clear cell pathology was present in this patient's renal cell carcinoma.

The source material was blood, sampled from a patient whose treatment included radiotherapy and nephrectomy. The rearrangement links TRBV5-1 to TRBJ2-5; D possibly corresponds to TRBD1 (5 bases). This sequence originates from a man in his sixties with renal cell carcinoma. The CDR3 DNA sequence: TGCGCCAGCAGCTTTATGCAGGGTGGGCAAGAGACCCAGTACTTC. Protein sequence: CASSFMQGGQETQYF.